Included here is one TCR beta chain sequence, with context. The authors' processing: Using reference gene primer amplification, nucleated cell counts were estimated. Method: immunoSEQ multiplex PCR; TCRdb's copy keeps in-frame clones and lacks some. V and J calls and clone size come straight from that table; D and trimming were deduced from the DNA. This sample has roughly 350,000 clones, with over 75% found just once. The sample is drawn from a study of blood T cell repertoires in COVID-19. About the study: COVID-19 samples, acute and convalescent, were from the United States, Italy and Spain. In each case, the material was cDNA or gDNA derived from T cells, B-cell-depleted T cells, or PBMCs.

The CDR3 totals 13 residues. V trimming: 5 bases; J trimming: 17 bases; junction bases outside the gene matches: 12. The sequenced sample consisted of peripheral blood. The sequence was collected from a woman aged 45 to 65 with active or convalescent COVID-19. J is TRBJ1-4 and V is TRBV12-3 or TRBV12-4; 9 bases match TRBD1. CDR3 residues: CASSPTGQGTTFF. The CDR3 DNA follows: TGTGCCAGCAGTCCGACTGGACAGGGGACGACCTTTTTT.